This is a list of T cell receptor beta chains from one sample in a study of shared clonotypes between healthy human individuals. TCRdb's table, derived via immunoSEQ multiplex PCR, lists solely in-frame clones and lacks some. The sample holds about 96,000 clones, 60% to 70% seen once. The source material was memory CD8+ T cells sorted from blood. These receptors all come from a man aged 30 to 45 in good health. The CDR3 runs from the conserved cysteine through the conserved F or W. D genes are given only for firm matches. Where a row states a size, it is once, few, many or the class of an expanded clone; other rows omit it.

size: once; J: TRBJ2-1; length: 15; V: TRBV5-1; D: TRBD2; DNA: TGCGCCAGCAGCTTAGGGGCGGGAGGCCACAATGAGCAGTTCTTC; CDR3: CASSLGAGGHNEQFF
size: once; J: TRBJ2-1; length: 15; V: TRBV7-8; D: NA; DNA: TGTGCCAGCAGATCCGGGCCGAGCTCCTACAATGAGCAGTTCTTC; CDR3: CASRSGPSSYNEQFF
size: medium-sized; J: TRBJ2-1; length: 16; V: TRBV5-4; D: NA; DNA: TGTGCCAGCAGCCCCAGTCGGGGGGACAAATACAATGAGCAGTTCTTC; CDR3: CASSPSRGDKYNEQFF
size: NA; J: TRBJ1-2; length: 13; V: TRBV14; D: NA; DNA: TGTGCCAGCAGCCAGGGTGCGAACTATGGCTACACCTTC; CDR3: CASSQGANYGYTF
size: few; J: TRBJ1-4; length: 13; V: TRBV7-9; D: NA; DNA: TGTGCCAGCAGTCCTGGGCCTAATGAAAAACTGTTTTTT; CDR3: CASSPGPNEKLFF
size: few; J: TRBJ2-7; length: 12; V: TRBV10-2; D: NA; DNA: TGCGCCAGCGGGGGCAGTCCCTACGAGCAGTACTTC; CDR3: CASGGSPYEQYF
size: NA; J: TRBJ1-2; length: 14; V: TRBV4-3; D: NA; DNA: TGCGCCAGCAGCCAAAAACAGGCCACGTATGGCTACACCTTC; CDR3: CASSQKQATYGYTF
size: few; J: TRBJ1-5; length: 15; V: TRBV11-2; D: TRBD1; DNA: TGTGCCAGCAGCCCTGCAGGGGGGGCTGGTCAGCCCCAGCATTTT; CDR3: CASSPAGGAGQPQHF
size: NA; J: TRBJ2-1; length: 13; V: TRBV18; D: NA; DNA: TGTGCCAGCTCACCTTCCGAGCGGGATGAGCAGTTCTTC; CDR3: CASSPSERDEQFF
size: NA; J: TRBJ2-4; length: 18; V: TRBV6-1; D: TRBD2; DNA: TGTGCCAGCAGTGAAGCCATTACTAGCGGGAGATCGTCATTTATTCAGTACTTC; CDR3: CASSEAITSGRSSFIQYF
size: NA; J: TRBJ2-2; length: 13; V: TRBV29-1; D: TRBD2; DNA: TGCAGCGGTCGACTAGCAGACACCGGGGAGCTGTTTTTT; CDR3: CSGRLADTGELFF
size: NA; J: TRBJ2-1; length: 11; V: TRBV25-1; D: TRBD1; DNA: TGTGCCAGCAGTGAAGTGGACAGGGCCTTCTTC; CDR3: CASSEVDRAFF
size: NA; J: TRBJ2-4; length: 12; V: TRBV28; D: NA; DNA: TGTGCCAGCAGTACAGAGAGGAACATTCAGTACTTC; CDR3: CASSTERNIQYF
size: NA; J: TRBJ1-4; length: 15; V: TRBV2; D: NA; DNA: TGTGCCAGCAGTCTACTAATTGGGGCTAATGAAAAACTGTTTTTT; CDR3: CASSLLIGANEKLFF
size: NA; J: TRBJ1-6; length: 14; V: TRBV5-1; D: TRBD1; DNA: TGCGCCAGCAGCTTAGGGACAGGTGACTCACCCCTCCACTTT; CDR3: CASSLGTGDSPLHF
size: few; J: TRBJ2-7; length: 14; V: TRBV10-1; D: NA; DNA: TGCGCCAGCTTTGATGGACAGACTGTAGGGGAGCAGTACTTC; CDR3: CASFDGQTVGEQYF
size: NA; J: TRBJ1-5; length: 15; V: TRBV28; D: NA; DNA: TGTGCCAGCAGTGGGCAGATAGATAGCAATCAGCCCCAGCATTTT; CDR3: CASSGQIDSNQPQHF
size: NA; J: TRBJ2-2; length: 19; V: TRBV28; D: NA; DNA: TGTGCCAGCAGTTTGTTCCGATTCGGGCATTACGCGAACACCGGGGAGCTGTTTTTT; CDR3: CASSLFRFGHYANTGELFF
size: NA; J: TRBJ2-3; length: 16; V: TRBV5-1; D: NA; DNA: TGCGCCAGCAGCTTGTCCCGGTCCTCGTACACAGATACGCAGTATTTT; CDR3: CASSLSRSSYTDTQYF
size: NA; J: TRBJ2-7; length: 16; V: TRBV27; D: TRBD2; DNA: TGTGCCAGCAGTTTTTCAGCGGGAAATAGAATCAACGAGCAGTACTTC; CDR3: CASSFSAGNRINEQYF
size: NA; J: TRBJ2-7; length: 16; V: TRBV7-9; D: TRBD1; DNA: TGTGCCAGCAGCTTAGACCAAGACAGGGTGGGCGACGAGCAGTACTTC; CDR3: CASSLDQDRVGDEQYF
size: many; J: TRBJ1-1; length: 13; V: TRBV28; D: TRBD1; DNA: TGTGCCAGCGAGGGTCCAGGGGGTACTGAAGCTTTCTTT; CDR3: CASEGPGGTEAFF
size: NA; J: TRBJ2-1; length: 13; V: TRBV29-1; D: TRBD2; DNA: TGCAGCGTTGCTAGCGGGGCTTACAATGAGCAGTTCTTC; CDR3: CSVASGAYNEQFF
size: many; J: TRBJ1-3; length: 13; V: TRBV30; D: TRBD1; DNA: TGTGCCTGGAGTACAGGGGCTGGAAACACCATATATTTT; CDR3: CAWSTGAGNTIYF
size: NA; J: TRBJ1-2; length: 11; V: TRBV2; D: TRBD1; DNA: TGTGCCAGCCGGGACAGCTATGGCTACACCTTC; CDR3: CASRDSYGYTF
size: NA; J: TRBJ2-5; length: 19; V: TRBV18; D: NA; DNA: TGTGCCAGCTCACTCCAGGGGGGGACAGCGAGGGGATCCCAAGAGACCCAGTACTTC; CDR3: CASSLQGGTARGSQETQYF
size: many; J: TRBJ1-4; length: 15; V: TRBV9; D: NA; DNA: TGTGCCAGCAGCCAGTCCGGACGGGCAAGCGAAAAACTGTTTTTT; CDR3: CASSQSGRASEKLFF
size: NA; J: TRBJ2-1; length: 14; V: TRBV7-9; D: TRBD2; DNA: TGTGCCAGCAGCTGGACTAGCGGGAACAATGAGCAGTTCTTC; CDR3: CASSWTSGNNEQFF
size: NA; J: TRBJ2-5; length: 19; V: TRBV28; D: TRBD2; DNA: TGTGCCAGCAGCAAAACCGGGACTAGCGGGAGGAGGGGTCAAGAGACCCAGTACTTC; CDR3: CASSKTGTSGRRGQETQYF
size: many; J: TRBJ1-1; length: 13; V: TRBV6-4; D: NA; DNA: TGTGCCAGCAGTGAAATTCCTAACACTGAAGCTTTCTTT; CDR3: CASSEIPNTEAFF
size: NA; J: TRBJ2-7; length: 13; V: TRBV28; D: TRBD2; DNA: TGTGCCAGCAGTCCGGGACTAGCCGGTGAGCAGTACTTC; CDR3: CASSPGLAGEQYF
size: NA; J: TRBJ2-5; length: 13; V: TRBV13; D: NA; DNA: TGTGCCAGCAGCTTTCAGGCTACGGAGACCCAGTACTTC; CDR3: CASSFQATETQYF
size: NA; J: TRBJ2-3; length: 15; V: TRBV7-2; D: NA; DNA: TGTGCCAGCAGCTTAGTTTTTATAAACACAGATACGCAGTATTTT; CDR3: CASSLVFINTDTQYF
size: NA; J: TRBJ2-7; length: 14; V: TRBV9; D: TRBD1; DNA: TGTGCCAGCAGCGCGGGGACAGCTGACTACGAGCAGTACTTC; CDR3: CASSAGTADYEQYF
size: NA; J: TRBJ2-2; length: 15; V: TRBV9; D: NA; DNA: TGTGCCAGCAGCCGGCTAGACATGAACACCGGGGAGCTGTTTTTT; CDR3: CASSRLDMNTGELFF
size: few; J: TRBJ2-5; length: 18; V: TRBV6-1; D: TRBD2; DNA: TGTGCCAGCAGTGAAGGATCGTGGCTAGCGGGAGGCTTGGAGACCCAGTACTTC; CDR3: CASSEGSWLAGGLETQYF
size: NA; J: TRBJ2-1; length: 18; V: TRBV11-1; D: NA; DNA: TGTGCCAGCAGCTCAATCAAGCGGGTTTTCTTTACCTACAATGAGCAGTTCTTC; CDR3: CASSSIKRVFFTYNEQFF
size: few; J: TRBJ2-1; length: 15; V: TRBV6-1; D: TRBD1; DNA: TGTGCCAGCAGTGAAGGACAGGGCTCCTACAATGAGCAGTTCTTC; CDR3: CASSEGQGSYNEQFF
size: NA; J: TRBJ1-4; length: 14; V: TRBV7-9; D: NA; DNA: TGTGCCAGCAGCTTCGGGCAGAGTGATGAAAAACTGTTTTTT; CDR3: CASSFGQSDEKLFF
size: NA; J: TRBJ2-7; length: 15; V: TRBV6-1; D: TRBD2; DNA: TGTGCCAGCAGTGAAGACCTGGGAGGGGTGGGCGAGCAGTACTTC; CDR3: CASSEDLGGVGEQYF
size: NA; J: TRBJ2-5; length: 16; V: TRBV5-6; D: TRBD2; DNA: TGTGCCAGCAGCTTTGGGCAGCGGGAGGGCCAAGAGACCCAGTACTTC; CDR3: CASSFGQREGQETQYF
size: once; J: TRBJ2-1; length: 15; V: TRBV11-2; D: TRBD2; DNA: TGTGCCAGCAGCCAGAGGTGGGAGCGGGGCAATGAGCAGTTCTTC; CDR3: CASSQRWERGNEQFF
size: NA; J: TRBJ2-1; length: 15; V: TRBV14; D: TRBD2; DNA: TGTGCCAGCAGCCAAGCGGGAGGTGCTTACAATGAGCAGTTCTTC; CDR3: CASSQAGGAYNEQFF
size: NA; J: TRBJ1-5; length: 16; V: TRBV28; D: NA; DNA: TGTGCCAGCAGTTTAACCCGGGCAGGAGGAAATCAGCCCCAGCATTTT; CDR3: CASSLTRAGGNQPQHF
size: few; J: TRBJ1-2; length: 14; V: TRBV18; D: NA; DNA: TGTGCCAGCTCAGATGTGGGCCTCGGCTATGGCTACACCTTC; CDR3: CASSDVGLGYGYTF
size: NA; J: TRBJ2-5; length: 16; V: TRBV27; D: TRBD2; DNA: TGTGCCAGCAGTTTAAATGGTGGGAGGGCCGGAGAGACCCAGTACTTC; CDR3: CASSLNGGRAGETQYF
size: once; J: TRBJ1-1; length: 13; V: TRBV6-5; D: NA; DNA: TGTGCCAGCAGTTACTCAACAGGCGCCTCAGCTTTCTTT; CDR3: CASSYSTGASAFF
size: NA; J: TRBJ1-2; length: 14; V: TRBV7-1; D: NA; DNA: TGTGCCAGCAGCCGGGACACCACTAACTATGGCTACACCTTC; CDR3: CASSRDTTNYGYTF
size: few; J: TRBJ2-7; length: 15; V: TRBV7-3; D: TRBD2; DNA: TGTGCCAGCAGCTTTGAGGCGGGAGGGCCCTACGAGCAGTACTTC; CDR3: CASSFEAGGPYEQYF